The entry that follows covers one TCR beta chain sequence. The J segment lost 2 bases and the V segment lost 0 bases, leaving 8 bases of the junction unmatched. CDR1 SGHNT and CDR2 YYREEE come from the germline V gene (reference sequence). This CDR3 region has 17 residues. The data were taken from a study of blood T cell repertoires in COVID-19. For the study at large: Acute-phase and convalescent COVID-19 samples originated in the United States, Italy and Spain. Sources were T cells, B-cell-depleted T cells, or PBMCs; the material itself was cDNA or gDNA.

A Seattle source enrolled patients during active infection and followed them longitudinally. Original processing methods: For nucleated cells, counts were estimated from reference gene primer amplification. Sequencing was performed with immunoSEQ multiplex PCR; in TCRdb, only in-frame clones are kept and a portion is missing. V, J and clone size derive from that table, while D and trimming were established from the DNA sequence. The sample yields roughly 180,000 clones, 80% to 90% seen once. V and J are TRBV5-4 and TRBJ1-1; 9 positions agree with TRBD1. This receptor was identified in a woman aged 50 to 60 with COVID-19, enrolled during active disease. The sequenced sample was peripheral blood. CDR3 in amino acids: CASSLEGGTGKNTEAFF. DNA for the CDR3: TGTGCCAGCAGCTTGGAAGGGGGGACAGGGAAAAACACTGAAGCTTTCTTT.